What follows describes a single T cell receptor beta chain. As yet, its antigen is unknown. These data originate in a study of cytomegalovirus exposure and HLA in healthy donors. Amplification used 60 Vbeta primers and 13 Jbeta primers. Assay used: immunoSEQ multiplex PCR; TCRdb lists only in-frame clones, some missing. Counted here are some 110,000 clones, roughly 77% occurring once; the ten biggest clones make up less than 5.5%. Study-wide points: 87-base-pair reads could not separate some V segments, including TRBV6-2 and TRBV6-3. Later analysis demonstrated an association between a missense DCLRE1C variant and TCR beta V- and J-gene trimming.

Trimming cost V 2 bases and J 6 bases, with 18 bases left between them. Germline V gene data show CDR1 as SGHRS and CDR2 as YFSETQ. The CDR3 has 16 amino acids. The sequenced sample consisted of PBMCs. This TCR was sampled from a man between 50 and 59 years old in good health and CMV-seropositive. This chain uses TRBV5-1 with TRBJ2-1, with a possible D match to TRBD1 (6 bases). The CDR3 protein is CASSFGWLDSRNEQFF. The CDR3 DNA reads TGCGCCAGCAGCTTTGGGTGGTTGGACAGCCGCAATGAGCAGTTCTTC. Full variable domain (remainder filled in from reference TRBV5-1 and TRBJ2-1): KAGVTQTPRYLIKTRGQQVTLSCSPISGHRSVSWYQQTPGQGLQFLFEYFSETQRNKGNFPGRFSGRQFSNSRSEMNVSTLELGDSALYLCASSFGWLDSRNEQFFGPGTRLTVL.